A single sample gave rise to the 3 T cell receptor beta chains below, sequenced in a study of T cells expressing NK-cell markers (TCRdb year 2020). Library prep was done by 5' RACE. Instrument on record: Illumina HiSeq 2000. Each CDR3 protein sequence appears as one entry after TCRdb reprocessed the reads, and no DNA is included. This sample's clone table shows 150,000 to 200,000 distinct CDR3 sequences. Just over 20% of the sample belongs to the ten largest clones. The sequencing sample was made of blood T cells: a sorted CD56 or NKG2C T cell subset, CD4+ or CD8+ T cells, or bulk PBMC T cells (not recorded which). The receptor source for this set is a man aged 18-69 years in good health.

The chain is built from TRBV11-1 and TRBJ2-5; there is no DNA to check the TCRdb D call of TRBD2. The length of the CDR3 is 20 residues. Germline V CDR1 and CDR2: SGHAT, FQDESV (reference sequence). The CDR3 loop reads CASSLAKRTSGGNLQETQYF.

This chain joins TRBV12-3 or TRBV12-4 and TRBJ2-3. CDR3 length: 14 residues. The CDR3 spells CASSLQDRTDTQYF.

The chain combines TRBV7-9 with TRBJ2-5. The CDR3 spans 16 residues. The germline gives CDR1 SEHNR, CDR2 FQNEAQ (reference sequence). CDR3 region: CASSLAVETLQETQYF.